A single sample gave rise to the 15 T cell receptor beta chains below, sequenced in a study of breast tumors, draining lymph nodes, adjacent tissues. TCRdb itself ran the multiplex PCR reads through MiXCR, one entry per CDR3 protein. The table has some 120,000 distinct CDR3 sequences, 15% to 20% seen once. Axillary draining lymph nodes of breast cancer patients supplied the node samples. The specimen sequenced was axillary lymph node tissue. The receptors were gathered from a female donor with breast cancer. Some clones in this sample may be carry-over from other donors' samples.

This clonotype showed up many times. The V call is TRBV7-2, the J call TRBJ2-5; TRBD2 is a possible D gene (5 bases). This CDR3 spans 16 amino acids. V was clipped by 0 bases and J by 5 bases, with 16 bases between them. CDR1 and CDR2 (germline): SGHTA, FQGNSA. The CDR3 loop reads CASSLAQVRPGETQYF. The CDR3 DNA follows: TGTGCCAGCAGCTTAGCCCAAGTGCGCCCGGGGGAGACCCAGTACTTC.

Worth noting for this clonotype: Being one base from a much bigger clone, this may be a read error. The chain joins TRBV7-2 to TRBJ1-2; the D is unclear. CDR3 length: 13 residues. Deletions cut 3 bases from V and 6 bases from J, with 11 bases between. The germline CDR1 and CDR2 sequences are SGHTA and FQGNSA. CDR3 sequence reads: CASSFGPGDGYTF. CDR3 in DNA: TGTGCCAGCAGCTTTGGGCCTGGTGATGGCTACACCTTC.

On this clonotype itself: A read error may explain this, as a much larger clone is one base away. The chain recombines TRBV7-2 with TRBJ1-5; 8 bases line up with TRBD1. The CDR3 runs 14 residues. Germline CDR1 is SGHTA and CDR2 is FQGNSA. Unmatched junction bases numbered 6, after V lost 4 bases and J lost 7 bases. CDR3 nucleotide sequence: TGTGCCAGCAGCTGGGACAGGAGAGAACAGCCCCAGCATTTT. It yields the protein CASSWDRREQPQHF.

There are many counts of this clonotype. The chain carries TRBV9 and TRBJ2-7; D might be TRBD1 (5 bases). The CDR3 is 15 amino acids. Germline V gene data show CDR1 as SGDLS and CDR2 as YYNGEE. V was shortened by 4 bases and J by 7 bases, with 21 bases between the two germline ends. CDR3 DNA: TGTGCCAGCAGCCCAGAGGCAGGGCCCATCTTGGAGCAGTACTTC. Protein: CASSPEAGPILEQYF.

Many counts were recorded for this clonotype. The chain uses TRBV10-1 and TRBJ1-6; unclear D gene. The V gene lost 9 bases and the J gene lost 6 bases, with 18 bases spanning the gap. CDR1 is WNHNN, CDR2 SYGVQD, per germline (reference sequence). There are 15 residues in the CDR3. CDR3 nucleotide sequence: TGCGCCAGAAGTAACCCCCCGTGCTTTAATTCACCCCTCCACTTT. Translated, it gives CARSNPPCFNSPLHF.

This sequence joins TRBV18 and TRBJ2-7; 7 bases fit TRBD2. The CDR3 contains 16 residues. Germline values: CDR1 KGHSH, CDR2 LQKENI. The V gene end was trimmed by 2 bases and the J gene end by 7 bases; junction bases not matched to a gene: 14. The CDR3 DNA reads as TGTGCCAGCTCACCAGTAGCCGGGGAGGGCCGACGAGAGCAGTACTTC. Its protein is CASSPVAGEGRREQYF.

V is TRBV12-3 or TRBV12-4 and J is TRBJ2-1; 14 nucleotides line up with TRBD2. CDR3 length: 16 amino acids. V shed 8 bases, J shed 1 base, and the junction held 4 bases outside the gene matches. The CDR3: CASGTSGGLSYNEQFF. The CDR3 DNA sequence: TGTGCCAGCGGGACTAGCGGGGGTCTTTCCTACAATGAGCAGTTCTTC.

Regarding this clonotype: The conserved phenylalanine or tryptophan normally closing the CDR3 is absent here, so this likely arose from a read error. This chain links TRBV18 with TRBJ1-3; the D gene is possibly TRBD1 (6 bases). The CDR3 loop spans 18 amino acids. Germline lookup yields CDR1 KGHSH and CDR2 LQKENI. The V gene lost 0 bases and the J gene lost 0 bases, with 15 bases spanning the gap. For the CDR3, the DNA is TGTGCCAGCTCACCACCGGGGGGGGCGGCATTCTCTGGAAACACCATATATTCT. Translated: CASSPPGGAAFSGNTIYS.

This clonotype was detected many times. The gene calls are TRBV9 and TRBJ2-2; D not certain. Germline lookup yields CDR1 SGDLS and CDR2 YYNGEE. The V end lost 0 bases, the J end lost 3 bases, and 6 bases lay between the germline ends. CDR3 size: 14 residues. In DNA form, the CDR3 reads TGTGCCAGCAGCGTAGAGGCACACACCGGGGAGCTGTTTTTT. Protein: CASSVEAHTGELFF. Full variable domain (remainder filled in from reference TRBV9 and TRBJ2-2): DSGVTQTPKHLITATGQRVTLRCSPRSGDLSVYWYQQSLDQGLQFLIQYYNGEERAKGNILERFSAQQFPDLHSELNLSSLELGDSALYFCASSVEAHTGELFFGEGSRLTVL.

This clonotype was seen many times. V gene TRBV6-2 or TRBV6-3 combines with J gene TRBJ2-1; 10 bases match TRBD2. J lost 5 bases, V lost 4 bases, and 8 bases had no gene match. The CDR3 sequence is 16 residues long. Germline V gene sequence: CDR1 MNHEY, CDR2 SVGEGT. In nucleotides, the CDR3 is TGTGCCAGCAGTTCCCTAGCGGGAGAAGTCCACAATGAGCAGTTCTTC. Translation: CASSSLAGEVHNEQFF.

Remarks on this clonotype: Since a much larger clone is just one base distant, this may be a read error. The chain is built from TRBV9 and TRBJ1-4; D is perhaps TRBD1 (5 bases). Germline CDR1 reads SGDLS; CDR2 reads YYNGEE. The CDR3 contains 14 residues. The CDR3 DNA reads as TGTGCCAGCAGCGAATGGGGCGGGAATGAAAAACTGCTTTTT. It translates to CASSEWGGNEKLLF.

In its sample, this clonotype was seen many times. The V call is TRBV5-1, the J call TRBJ2-7, with 11 bases lining up with TRBD2. The length of the CDR3 is 15 residues. The germline CDR1 and CDR2 sequences are SGHRS and YFSETQ. Germline trimming cut 1 base from V and 7 bases from J; bases unmatched to any gene: 7. This chain's CDR3 is CASSLIAGGPGEQYF. The CDR3 region has the DNA TGCGCCAGCAGCTTGATAGCGGGAGGGCCGGGAGAGCAGTACTTC.

This clonotype was detected only once. This may be a read error: a much more frequent sequence differs by one nucleotide. This chain joins TRBV19 and TRBJ2-1, with a tentative D call TRBD1 (5 bases). This CDR3 contains 12 residues. The germline V gene has CDR1 LNHDA and CDR2 SQIVND (reference sequence). The V end was cut by 11 bases, the J end by 6 bases, with 14 bases between. The CDR3 sequence: CAGKFQGNEQFF. CDR3 coding DNA: TGTGCCGGTAAGTTCCAGGGCAATGAGCAGTTCTTC.

As regards this clonotype: This clone may be a read error of a much larger clone one base away. CDR3 residues: CSAPGQGSRNEQFF. CDR3 nucleotides: TGCAGTGCTCCTGGACAGGGATCCAGGAATGAGCAGTTCTTC. The chain links TRBV20-1 to TRBJ2-1; 8 nucleotides match TRBD1. Germline V gene data show CDR1 as DFQATT and CDR2 as SNEGSKA (reference sequence). There are 14 residues in the CDR3. J gave up 7 bases and V 5 bases, and 10 bases lay outside the gene matches.

In regard to this clonotype: This may arise from a read error, as a much more abundant clone is one base away. V and J are TRBV11-2 and TRBJ2-7; a weak D match, TRBD2 (5 bases). This CDR3 spans 11 amino acids. Trimming stripped 8 bases from V and 6 bases from J, with 11 bases between. CDR1 is SGHAT, CDR2 FQNNGV, per germline. CDR3 coding DNA: TGTGCCAGCCAACTAGTCTCCGAGCAGTACTTC. Protein: CASQLVSEQYF.